These T cell receptor beta chains were read from a single sample in a study of shared clonotypes between healthy human individuals. The method was immunoSEQ multiplex PCR; TCRdb's version includes in-frame clones alone and lacks a portion of them. Of some 2 million clones listed, 90% to 95% are singletons. Material for sequencing was naive CD4+ T cells sorted from blood. The receptors here all came from a man aged 18 to 30 in good health. The CDR3 runs from the conserved cysteine through the conserved F or W. A D gene is named only where the DNA matches it firmly. Size is omitted from some rows. Given values are once, few, many or a class for expanded clones.

clone_size,j_call,v_call,d_call,cdr3_nt,cdr3_aa
-,TRBJ2-3,TRBV10-3,-,TGTGCCATCAGTCCGCTTGGCGGGACAACCCTAAGCACAGATACGCAGTATTTT,CAISPLGGTTLSTDTQYF
few,TRBJ2-3,TRBV18,-,TGTGCCAGCTCCCAATACACAGATACGCAGTATTTT,CASSQYTDTQYF
-,TRBJ1-1,TRBV15,TRBD1,TGTGCCACCGCGGCGGGACAGGGGAAAGGGATGAACACTGAAGCTTTCTTT,CATAAGQGKGMNTEAFF
-,TRBJ1-4,TRBV2,-,TGTGCCAGCAGTGTCGACAGGTATAATGAAAAACTGTTTTTT,CASSVDRYNEKLFF
-,TRBJ1-2,TRBV27,-,TGTGCCAGCAGTCAACAAAGTAACTATGGCTACACCTTC,CASSQQSNYGYTF
-,TRBJ1-1,TRBV7-2,-,TGTGCCAGCAGCCCCATGGGTCTGTCAGCTGAAGCTTTCTTT,CASSPMGLSAEAFF
once,TRBJ1-2,TRBV29-1,-,TGCAGCGCTTACTCCCGGATGGACTATGGCTACACCTTC,CSAYSRMDYGYTF
-,TRBJ2-2,TRBV2,-,TGTGCCAGCGTACAGACCTCAGGTAGCGGGGAGCTGTTTTTT,CASVQTSGSGELFF
-,TRBJ2-7,TRBV10-3,-,TGTAGGGACGGGAGCCCGTCCTACGAGCAGTACTTC,CRDGSPSYEQYF
-,TRBJ2-2,TRBV7-3,-,TGTGCCAGCAGCTTAGTAAGCGAAAACACCGGGGAGCTGTTTTTT,CASSLVSENTGELFF
-,TRBJ1-4,TRBV4-3,TRBD1,TGCGCCAGCAGCCAAGTACAGGGGTCTAATGAAAAACTGTTTTTT,CASSQVQGSNEKLFF
-,TRBJ2-1,TRBV7-9,-,TGTGCTTTCAGGGACGGCAATGAGCAGTTCTTC,CAFRDGNEQFF
-,TRBJ2-1,TRBV4-1,TRBD2,TGCGCCAGCAGCCAAGAGTGGGGGGGCTCCTACAATGAGCAGTTCTTC,CASSQEWGGSYNEQFF
-,TRBJ2-7,TRBV6-6,TRBD2,TGTGCCAGCAGTTTTCGGACTAGCGGGAGTAATTACGAGCAGTACTTC,CASSFRTSGSNYEQYF
-,TRBJ2-5,TRBV7-3,-,TGTGCCAGCAGCTTAAGAGGGGACAAGTACCAAGAGACCCAGTACTTC,CASSLRGDKYQETQYF
-,TRBJ1-6,TRBV6-4,TRBD1,TGTGCCAGCAAGGAGGGGGCCGATAATTCACCCCTCCACTTT,CASKEGADNSPLHF
-,TRBJ1-1,TRBV7-2,-,TGTGCCAGCAGCTTGAGCCTAATTCTCCTAAAGGTAATGAACACTGAAGCTTTCTTT,CASSLSLILLKVMNTEAFF
-,TRBJ2-3,TRBV5-1,-,TGCGCCAGCAGCTTGGGGATCCTGAGTGAGGATACGCAGTATTTT,CASSLGILSEDTQYF
-,TRBJ1-2,TRBV18,-,TGTGCCAGCTCGCCCCAGGGGCCTTATGGCTACACCTTC,CASSPQGPYGYTF
-,TRBJ2-5,TRBV5-1,-,TGCGCCAGCAGCTTAGAGGGGCCGGGAGAGACCCAGTACTTC,CASSLEGPGETQYF
-,TRBJ2-1,TRBV7-9,-,TGTGCCAGCAGCTTCCTCCGAGACATGAATGAGCAGTTCTTC,CASSFLRDMNEQFF
-,TRBJ2-3,TRBV5-1,TRBD1,TGCGCCAGCAGCTCCCGGGACAGGGGGCTGAATACGCAGTATTTT,CASSSRDRGLNTQYF
once,TRBJ2-3,TRBV5-1,-,TGCGCCAGCCACGAAGGGGGTGGCACAGATACGCAGTATTTT,CASHEGGGTDTQYF
-,TRBJ2-3,TRBV11-3,-,TGTGCCAGCAGCTTAGGGCAGTCTCAACCAAAAACTAGCACAGATACGCAGTATTTT,CASSLGQSQPKTSTDTQYF
-,TRBJ2-7,TRBV4-1,-,TGCGCCAGCAGCGGAACCGAGGCCCTAGGCTCCTACGAGCAGTACTTC,CASSGTEALGSYEQYF
-,TRBJ1-6,TRBV2,-,TGTGCCAGCAGGAGACGACAGGTCGTTTCGTCACCCCTCCACTTT,CASRRRQVVSSPLHF